A single T cell receptor (beta chain) is shown here with its context. Its antigen is as yet unknown. The source of the sample is a study of beta chain features in type 1 diabetes. Study context: The number of sorted cells examined across all samples was some 98,000,000. Study findings and constraints: Naive, central memory and Treg TCRB repertoires appeared more alike in patients than in healthy donors. Shorter TCRB CDR3s, moderately but significantly so, marked every one of the four CD4+ subsets in Type 1 diabetes patients.

Every isolated RNA sample was fully reverse transcribed, so sequencing captured expressed TCRB transcripts. Only in-frame clones appear in the TCRdb table, and some are missing; sequencing was by immunoSEQ multiplex PCR. The data show about 220,000 clones, approximately 10% seen once. From germline, CDR1 is SGHTA and CDR2 FQGNSA. The CDR3 consists of 16 residues. V lost 5 bases to trimming and J lost 5 bases; unmatched junction nucleotides: 11. Sorting of CD4+ naive, central memory, regulatory and stem cell-like memory cells was performed via CD45RO/CCR7/CD25/CD127/CD95/CD27. The V call is TRBV7-2, the J call TRBJ2-5, with 10 bases matching TRBD2. The specimen was central memory CD4+ T cells from blood. This clonotype was obtained from a man aged 18 to 29 in good health. The CDR3 DNA reads TGTGCCAGCAGCCCCAGGACTAGCGGTTCCTGTGAGACCCAGTACTTC. Protein sequence: CASSPRTSGSCETQYF.